The table lists the clone carrying this T cell receptor beta chain with a count of one. The data stem from a study of blood T cell repertoires in COVID-19. On the study more broadly: T cells, B-cell-depleted T cells, or PBMCs provided the cDNA or gDNA that served as material.

In germline, CDR1 is LGHNA, CDR2 YNFKEQ. Trimming cost V 3 bases and J 0 bases, with 15 bases left between them. This CDR3 region has 17 residues. The method was immunoSEQ multiplex PCR; TCRdb's version includes in-frame clones alone and lacks a portion of them. The table shows some 200,000 clones, with 82% occurring only once. Sample: PBMCs or T cells enriched from blood (not recorded which). The chain links TRBV4-2 to TRBJ2-1; D may be TRBD2 (7 bases). The receptor was derived from a woman aged 60 to 75 with acute COVID-19. DNA of the CDR3: TGTGCCAGCAGCCAGGAACCGGGGGGCTCCTCCTACAATGAGCAGTTCTTC. It specifies CASSQEPGGSSYNEQFF.